A single sample gave rise to the 24 T cell receptor beta chains below, sequenced in a study of blood T cell repertoires in COVID-19. TCRdb's copy holds only in-frame clones and misses some; the assay was immunoSEQ multiplex PCR. The sample consists of about 120,000 clones, roughly 80% of them appearing once. The sequenced sample was peripheral blood. These receptors all come from a human donor in a cohort sampled during active COVID-19.

This chain joins TRBV7-8 and TRBJ2-7; 7 bases fit TRBD1. Germline V lookup: CDR1 SGHVS, CDR2 FQNEAQ. The CDR3 is made up of 13 amino acids. V trimming: 6 bases; J trimming: 5 bases; junction bases outside the gene matches: 7. The CDR3 region is CASSPGTANEQYF. The CDR3 DNA sequence: TGTGCCAGCAGTCCCGGGACAGCCAACGAGCAGTACTTC.

There are a few counts of this clone. V and J are TRBV5-1 and TRBJ2-1; 8 positions match TRBD1. The ends lost 0 bases at V and 5 bases at J; junction bases unmatched: 4. Germline CDR1 reads SGHRS; CDR2 reads YFSETQ. This CDR3 comprises 15 residues. The DNA for the CDR3 is TGCGCCAGCAGCTTGGACAGGGGGTCCCACAATGAGCAGTTCTTC. Protein: CASSLDRGSHNEQFF.

J is TRBJ2-6 and V is TRBV9; 7 bases agree with TRBD1. There are 16 residues in the CDR3. The ends lost 1 base at V and 0 bases at J; junction bases unmatched: 1. Germline values: CDR1 SGDLS, CDR2 YYNGEE. DNA of the CDR3: TGTGCCAGCAGCGTACACAGGGGCTCTGGGGCCAACGTCCTGACTTTC. This gives the protein CASSVHRGSGANVLTF.

In its sample, this clone was seen once. J is TRBJ1-2 and V is TRBV27, with TRBD1 matching 7 bases. V shed 5 bases and J 2 bases; nucleotides not matched to a gene: 5. There are 14 residues in the CDR3. Germline lookup yields CDR1 MNHEY and CDR2 SMNVEV (reference sequence). As DNA, the CDR3 is TGTGCCAGCAGTCCACCGACAGGGAACTATGGCTACACCTTC. It specifies CASSPPTGNYGYTF.

The gene calls are TRBV6-6 and TRBJ1-2, with TRBD1 identical over 7 bases. Germline V lookup: CDR1 MNHNY, CDR2 SVGAGI (reference sequence). The CDR3 has 14 residues. The junction had 9 bases not matched to a gene; V was cut back by 7 bases and J by 4 bases. CDR3 amino acids: CASTQGGWFYGYTF. The CDR3 DNA reads TGTGCCAGCACTCAGGGGGGCTGGTTCTATGGCTACACCTTC.

This clone turned up a few times. V gene TRBV28 combines with J gene TRBJ2-7, with 7 bases lining up with TRBD2. V was pared by 6 bases and J by 4 bases, with 9 bases of the junction left unmatched. The CDR3 has 14 amino acids. In germline, CDR1 is MDHEN, CDR2 SYDVKM. In DNA, the CDR3 is TGTGCCAGCAGAGCCCCCGGGAGGCCGTACGAGCAGTACTTC. As protein: CASRAPGRPYEQYF.

The chain recombines TRBV18 with TRBJ2-7; 7 bases fit TRBD2. Germline values: CDR1 KGHSH, CDR2 LQKENI. The V gene end was trimmed by 2 bases and the J gene end by 0 bases; junction bases not matched to a gene: 7. The CDR3 sequence is 16 residues long. Written as DNA, the CDR3 is TGTGCCAGCTCACCAAGGGCTAGCGGCTTCTCCTACGAGCAGTACTTC. It codes for CASSPRASGFSYEQYF.

This clone came up once. This sequence joins TRBV18 and TRBJ2-5, with 8 bases fitting TRBD1. Per germline, CDR1 KGHSH and CDR2 LQKENI. This CDR3 is built from 16 residues. The V segment lost 6 bases and the J segment 1 base; nucleotides outside the gene matches: 10. CDR3 region: CASSLPGQASQETQYF. The CDR3 bases are TGTGCCAGCTCGCTCCCGGGACAGGCGTCCCAAGAGACCCAGTACTTC.

DNA of the CDR3: TGCGCCAGCAGCTTGGACGATCTTCCGGACACTGAAGCTTTCTTT. Amino acid sequence: CASSLDDLPDTEAFF. V is TRBV5-1 and J is TRBJ1-1; D is unclear. CDR1 and CDR2 (germline): SGHRS, YFSETQ. Trimming removed 0 bases at V and 3 bases at J, with 12 bases between. This CDR3 spans 15 amino acids. The full variable domain, its missing parts supplied by reference TRBV5-1 and TRBJ1-1, is KAGVTQTPRYLIKTRGQQVTLSCSPISGHRSVSWYQQTPGQGLQFLFEYFSETQRNKGNFPGRFSGRQFSNSRSEMNVSTLELGDSALYLCASSLDDLPDTEAFFGQGTRLTVV.

J is TRBJ1-5 and V is TRBV5-6; 12 nucleotides agree with TRBD1. The CDR3 loop spans 16 amino acids. V shed 0 bases and J 6 bases; nucleotides not matched to a gene: 4. CDR1 SGHDT and CDR2 YYEEEE come from the germline V gene. The CDR3 loop is CASSLGGQGAAQPQHF. As DNA, the CDR3 is TGTGCCAGCAGCTTGGGGGGACAGGGGGCGGCTCAGCCCCAGCATTTT.

This clone was observed a single time. J is TRBJ2-3 and V is TRBV7-9; 15 nucleotides align to TRBD2. Trimming cost V 6 bases and J 5 bases; bases outside gene matches: 12. This CDR3 is 18 amino acids long. Germline V gene lookup returns CDR1 SEHNR and CDR2 FQNEAQ (reference sequence). Here the CDR3 reads CASRGLAGGTLPGDTQYF. The CDR3, as DNA: TGTGCCAGCAGGGGACTAGCGGGAGGAACCTTACCAGGAGATACGCAGTATTTT.

The chain has TRBV5-1 and TRBJ2-7, with D possibly matching TRBD1 (6 bases). Germline assignment: CDR1 SGHRS and CDR2 YFSETQ. CDR3 length: 15 residues. Trimming removed 0 bases from V and 1 base from J, with 11 bases in between. CDR3 in amino acids: CASSLAGTGSYEQYF. CDR3 DNA: TGCGCCAGCAGCTTGGCCGGAACAGGGTCCTACGAGCAGTACTTC.

CDR3: CASSLAGLAGSYEQYF. In DNA, the CDR3 is TGTGCCAGCAGCTTAGCGGGACTAGCGGGTTCCTACGAGCAGTACTTC. The chain links TRBV7-2 to TRBJ2-7; 12 bases line up with TRBD2. Germline lookup yields CDR1 SGHTA and CDR2 FQGNSA. The CDR3 covers 16 residues. V lost 0 bases, J lost 1 base, and 1 base stayed unmatched.

The J gene is TRBJ2-5, the V gene TRBV6-1; D is unresolved. Germline CDR1 MNHNS, CDR2 SASEGT. This CDR3 spans 15 amino acids. V was pared by 0 bases and J by 5 bases, with 13 bases between. This CDR3 reads CASSEASTKSETQYF. The CDR3 region has the DNA TGTGCCAGCAGTGAAGCCAGTACGAAGTCGGAGACCCAGTACTTC.

This clone is labeled as large. At the DNA level, this CDR3 is encoded by other sequences in the same sample as well. The genes are TRBV6-5 and TRBJ2-7; 10 bases are a match to TRBD1. V lost 4 bases and J lost 3; bases outside the gene matches: 3. Looked up from germline, CDR1 is MNHEY and CDR2 is SVGAGI. The CDR3 length is 14 residues. In DNA, the CDR3 is TGTGCCAGCAGTTCGGGACAGGGGATCTACGAGCAGTACTTC. This encodes CASSSGQGIYEQYF.

In this sample, this clone turned up a few times. The chain couples TRBV5-4 to TRBJ2-3; 8 nucleotides match TRBD2. The CDR3 covers 16 residues. CDR1 and CDR2 from the germline V gene are SGHNT and YYREEE (reference sequence). Germline trimming cut 2 bases from V and 2 bases from J; bases unmatched to any gene: 7. The CDR3 region has the DNA TGTGCCAGCAGCTTCAAGCGGGGGACCAACACAGATACGCAGTATTTT. It yields the protein CASSFKRGTNTDTQYF.

Remarks on this clone: Additional DNA sequences in this sample encode the identical CDR3. This chain connects TRBV4-1 to TRBJ2-7; 10 positions match TRBD2. Trimming cost V 1 base and J 2 bases; bases outside gene matches: 2. This CDR3 has 15 residues. CDR1 MGHRA and CDR2 YSYEKL come from the germline V gene. The CDR3 DNA sequence: TGCGCCAGCAGCCAAGGGACTAGCGGAGCCTACGAGCAGTACTTC. It codes for CASSQGTSGAYEQYF.

The V and J genes are TRBV19 and TRBJ1-1; the match to TRBD1 covers 7 bases. With V trimmed by 10 bases and J by 2 bases, 4 bases remained unmatched. The CDR3 extends over 12 amino acids. The germline gives CDR1 LNHDA, CDR2 SQIVND (reference sequence). CDR3 loop: CAIQGVNTEAFF. The CDR3 coding sequence is TGTGCCATTCAGGGGGTAAACACTGAAGCTTTCTTT.

This clone was counted a single time. The gene calls are TRBV10-3 and TRBJ2-7; maybe TRBD1 (6 bases). Per germline, CDR1 ENHRY and CDR2 SYGVKD. Trimming stripped 7 bases from V and 6 bases from J, with 19 bases between. This CDR3 has 14 residues. DNA for the CDR3: TGTGCCATCACGGACCCCCCCAGGGGTGGCGAGCAGTACTTC. Its translation is CAITDPPRGGEQYF.

The V and J genes are TRBV9 and TRBJ1-3, with 9 bases that match TRBD1. The CDR3 length is 16 residues. The J segment lost 3 bases and the V segment lost 0 bases, leaving 4 bases of the junction unmatched. CDR1 is SGDLS, CDR2 YYNGEE, per germline. The chain's CDR3 is CASSVATGGFGNTIYF. CDR3 bases: TGTGCCAGCAGCGTAGCAACAGGGGGCTTTGGAAACACCATATATTTT.

V usage is TRBV27 and J usage is TRBJ2-7, with unresolved D. With 8 bases removed from V and 1 base from J, the gap between germline ends came to 9 bases. The CDR3 extends over 12 amino acids. Germline V gene lookup returns CDR1 MNHEY and CDR2 SMNVEV (reference sequence). In nucleotides, the CDR3 is TGTGCCAGCTTTAGTAGTTCCTACGAGCAGTACTTC. Protein product: CASFSSSYEQYF.

The V call is TRBV3-1 (or the pseudogene TRBV3-2), the J call TRBJ1-4, with D hard to call. Looked up from germline, CDR1 is LGHDT and CDR2 is YNNKEL (reference sequence). Trimming removed 4 bases from V and 8 bases from J, with 11 bases in between. The CDR3 length is 13 residues. Written as DNA, the CDR3 is TGTGCCAGCAGCCGCCGAGAGGGAGAAAAACTGTTTTTT. This gives the protein CASSRREGEKLFF.

The CDR3 coding sequence is TGTGCCAGTAGTGCTTACAGGGCCGGCGGCTACACCTTC. Translating it yields CASSAYRAGGYTF. The V and J genes are TRBV19 and TRBJ1-2, with D possibly TRBD1 on 6 matching bases. The V gene lost 5 bases and the J gene lost 8 bases, with 15 bases spanning the gap. Germline CDR1 and CDR2: LNHDA and SQIVND (reference sequence). This CDR3 contains 13 residues.

The chain joins TRBV6-5 to TRBJ2-7; possible D gene TRBD1, 6 bases. CDR1 is MNHEY and CDR2 is SVGAGI in the germline V gene. This CDR3 contains 15 residues. Trimming pared 6 bases from V and 5 bases from J, leaving 20 bases between. CDR3 loop: CASSPTGTPFNEQYF. In DNA form, the CDR3 reads TGTGCCAGCAGCCCCACGGGGACACCATTCAACGAGCAGTACTTC.